Following are 14 T cell receptor beta chains from one sample sequenced in a study of cytomegalovirus exposure and HLA in healthy donors. Primers included in the PCR were 60 Vbeta and 13 Jbeta primers. Libraries were prepared by immunoSEQ multiplex PCR; TCRdb keeps only in-frame clonotypes and omits some of them. The sample shows some 170,000 clones, about four fifths of them seen only once. Input material: PBMCs. The source is a woman under 30 in good health and CMV-seropositive.

The chain combines TRBV6-5 with TRBJ2-7; 9 nucleotides line up with TRBD1. Germline assignment: CDR1 MNHEY and CDR2 SVGAGI. The CDR3 is made up of 14 amino acids. Unmatched junction bases numbered 7, after V lost 8 bases and J lost 2 bases. The CDR3 nucleotides are TGTGCCAGCCGGAAGGGACAGGGAGCCTACGAGCAGTACTTC. Protein: CASRKGQGAYEQYF.

J is TRBJ1-4 and V is TRBV6-1, with 9 bases matching TRBD1. This CDR3 is 14 amino acids long. V trimming: 4 bases; J trimming: 5 bases; junction bases outside the gene matches: 2. Germline CDR1 MNHNS, CDR2 SASEGT. CDR3 loop: CASSVGQGNEKLFF. For the CDR3, the DNA is TGTGCCAGCAGTGTGGGACAGGGAAATGAAAAACTGTTTTTT.

This clone was detected once. Germline is not matched at one junction end, which may reflect a read error. The V call is TRBV7-7, the J call TRBJ2-1; 13 bases match TRBD2. Germline-derived CDR1 and CDR2 are SSHAT and FNYEAQ (reference sequence). The CDR3 is 18 amino acids. The CDR3 DNA sequence: TGTGCTAGCAGTCAGGCGCCACAACTAGCGGGGGGGCAGGGTGAGCAGTTCTTC. Its protein product is CASSQAPQLAGGQGEQFF. Filled out from reference TRBV7-7 and TRBJ2-1, the complete variable domain reads GAGVSQSPRYKVTKRGQDVTLRCDPISSHATLYWYQQALGQGPEFLTYFNYEAQPDKSGLPSDRFSAERPEGSISTLTIQRTEQRDSAMYRCASSQAPQLAGGQGEQFFGPGTRLTVL.

V gene TRBV12-5 combines with J gene TRBJ1-1; 7 bases align to TRBD1. The V gene's germline CDR1 is LGHNT and CDR2 FRNRAP. With 5 bases clipped from V and 1 base from J, the junction kept 10 bases outside the gene matches. The CDR3 consists of 16 residues. The CDR3 coding sequence is TGTGCTAGTGGTCCCGGAGGGGGACAGCCGAACACTGAAGCTTTCTTT. Amino acid sequence: CASGPGGGQPNTEAFF.

The rearrangement joins TRBV28 to TRBJ2-3; 8 nucleotides match TRBD1. The germline V gene encodes CDR1 MDHEN and CDR2 SYDVKM. The CDR3 is 13 residues long. The V gene end was trimmed by 9 bases and the J gene end by 4 bases; junction bases not matched to a gene: 6. DNA for the CDR3: TGTGCCAGTGCAGGGGGCGAGGCAGATACGCAGTATTTT. It is translated as CASAGGEADTQYF.

The chain joins TRBV7-9 to TRBJ2-1, with 9 bases that match TRBD2. CDR1 and CDR2 (germline): SEHNR, FQNEAQ (reference sequence). Trimming took 1 base from V and 7 from J; bases not matched to a gene: 5. The CDR3 runs 15 residues. The CDR3 region has the DNA TGTGCCAGCAGCTTAGTTCTAGCGGGGTTAAATGAGCAGTTCTTC. This sequence encodes CASSLVLAGLNEQFF. The entire variable domain, with the rest obtained from reference TRBV7-9 and TRBJ2-1, is as follows: DTGVSQNPRHKITKRGQNVTFRCDPISEHNRLYWYRQTLGQGPEFLTYFQNEAQLEKSRLLSDRFSAERPKGSFSTLEIQRTEQGDSAMYLCASSLVLAGLNEQFFGPGTRLTVL.

The genes are TRBV13 and TRBJ1-6, with D possibly TRBD1 on 5 matching bases. The CDR3 consists of 14 residues. Trimming shortened V by 5 bases and J by 4 bases, and 9 bases separated the two germline ends. Germline CDR1 and CDR2: PRHDT and FYEKMQ (reference sequence). CDR3 amino acids: CASSTGHYNSPLHF. CDR3 DNA sequence: TGTGCCAGCAGCACCGGACATTATAATTCACCCCTCCACTTT.

The CDR3 DNA reads as TGTGCCACCAGCAGAGTTCAGGGGGCTAATGAAAAACTGTTTTTT. This sequence encodes CATSRVQGANEKLFF. V and J are TRBV15 and TRBJ1-4, with TRBD1 identical over 7 bases. The CDR3 is made up of 15 amino acids. The germline gives CDR1 LNHNV, CDR2 YYDKDF (reference sequence). Trimming took 1 base from V and 3 from J; bases not matched to a gene: 2. Full variable domain (remainder filled in from reference TRBV15 and TRBJ1-4): DAMVIQNPRYQVTQFGKPVTLSCSQTLNHNVMYWYQQKSSQAPKLLFHYYDKDFNNEADTPDNFQSRRPNTSFCFLDIRSPGLGDTAMYLCATSRVQGANEKLFFGSGTQLSVL.

This clone turned up a few times. This chain uses TRBV6-5 with TRBJ2-7; 11 nucleotides match TRBD1. CDR3 length: 14 amino acids. Germline V CDR1 and CDR2: MNHEY, SVGAGI. V gave up 5 bases and J gave up 4 bases; unmatched junction bases: 4. CDR3 bases: TGTGCCAGCAGTACGGGACAGGGGGTTTACGAGCAGTACTTC. Translating it yields CASSTGQGVYEQYF.

The chain combines TRBV4-2 with TRBJ2-7, with no clear D. The CDR3 has 15 residues. Germline V gene data show CDR1 as LGHNA and CDR2 as YNFKEQ. V was trimmed by 0 bases and J by 0 bases, leaving 9 bases between them. DNA for the CDR3: TGTGCCAGCAGCCAAGAACAGTTATCCTCCTACGAGCAGTACTTC. This encodes CASSQEQLSSYEQYF.

The rearrangement links TRBV28 to TRBJ2-5, with 8 bases matching TRBD1. The J segment lost 4 bases and the V segment lost 1 base, leaving 8 bases of the junction unmatched. Germline V CDR1 and CDR2: MDHEN, SYDVKM. The CDR3 is made up of 16 amino acids. DNA for the CDR3: TGTGCCAGCAGTTTATCGACAGGGGTGGATGGAGAGACCCAGTACTTC. Translated, it gives CASSLSTGVDGETQYF. Combining the CDR3 with reference TRBV28 and TRBJ2-5 gives the whole variable domain DVKVTQSSRYLVKRTGEKVFLECVQDMDHENMFWYRQDPGLGLRLIYFSYDVKMKEKGDIPEGYSVSREKKERFSLILESASTNQTSMYLCASSLSTGVDGETQYFGPGTRLLVL.

V is TRBV5-6 and J is TRBJ1-3, with 8 bases identical to TRBD1. V trimming: 2 bases; J trimming: 10 bases; junction bases outside the gene matches: 20. Germline assignment: CDR1 SGHDT and CDR2 YYEEEE. The CDR3 totals 18 residues. In DNA, the CDR3 is TGTGCCAGCAGCTTAGGACAGGGAAGGCGGGAGCCCTCGAGGACCATATATTTT. Protein: CASSLGQGRREPSRTIYF.

The chain employs TRBV2 and TRBJ2-7; 9 bases are shared with TRBD2. V trimming: 4 bases; J trimming: 0 bases; junction bases outside the gene matches: 10. CDR3 length equals 17 residues. From germline, CDR1 is SNHLY and CDR2 FYNNEI. The CDR3 here is CASSGDGLAGNSYEQYF. CDR3 bases: TGTGCCAGCAGTGGAGATGGTCTAGCGGGGAACTCCTACGAGCAGTACTTC. The entire variable domain, with the rest obtained from reference TRBV2 and TRBJ2-7, is as follows: EPEVTQTPSHQVTQMGQEVILRCVPISNHLYFYWYRQILGQKVEFLVSFYNNEISEKSEIFDDQFSVERPDGSNFTLKIRSTKLEDSAMYFCASSGDGLAGNSYEQYFGPGTRLTVT.

The chain links TRBV7-2 to TRBJ2-1, with 8 bases matching TRBD2. There are 15 residues in the CDR3. The V gene end was trimmed by 5 bases and the J gene end by 4 bases; junction bases not matched to a gene: 7. Germline-derived CDR1 and CDR2 are SGHTA and FQGNSA. The CDR3 protein is CASSEIAGTYNEQFF. For the CDR3, the DNA is TGTGCCAGCAGCGAGATAGCGGGGACTTACAATGAGCAGTTCTTC.